This T cell receptor beta chain was captured in a study of early stage breast cancer tumors. Study-wide results and caveats: Compared with adjacent normal breast tissue, tumors showed about 2.5-fold greater T cell density and higher clonality.

Worth noting for this clone: What it recognizes is unknown.

This CDR3 region has 14 residues. The germline CDR1 and CDR2 sequences are SGHRS and YFSETQ. The V end lost 4 bases, the J end lost 8 bases, and 16 bases lay between the germline ends. Generated by immunoSEQ multiplex PCR, the TCRdb table keeps only in-frame clones and is missing some. The table lists about 72,000 clones, 65% to 85% of them singletons. The sequencing sample was made of blood. The chain has TRBV5-1 and TRBJ1-3, with unresolved D. This receptor was taken from a person aged 55-75 years with breast cancer. CDR3 DNA: TGCGCCAGCAGCCCGGGGATCTCTAGAGACACCATATATTTT. Amino acid sequence: CASSPGISRDTIYF.